The clone carrying this TCR beta chain was seen ten or more times. Its antigen is not identified. Using RNA transcripts as the source, TCR beta CDR3 regions were amplified. With the HTBI primer set, the TCR CDR3 went through a first round of RT-PCR. TCRdb analysed the multiplex PCR reads with MiXCR anew, one entry per CDR3 protein. The sample carries just over 550,000 distinct CDR3 sequences, more than 45% recorded once. Patients counted as stable if ophthalmopathy did not develop within 18 months. This CDR3 spans 16 amino acids. Looked up from germline, CDR1 is SGDLS and CDR2 is YYNGEE. The junction had 7 bases not matched to a gene; V was cut back by 0 bases and J by 4 bases. The entry originates in a study of T cells in Graves' hyperthyroidism and ophthalmopathy. The study, taken as a whole, reports: Most clonotypes that expanded in the thyroid above 0.001 also showed up in blood.

The sample consisted of peripheral blood or thyroid tissue (not recorded which). The chain has TRBV9 and TRBJ1-2, with 9 bases matching TRBD1. The sequence derives from a woman younger than 35 with Graves' hyperthyroidism. The CDR3 region is CASSVDRTGVSYGYTF. The CDR3 region has the DNA TGTGCCAGCAGCGTAGATCGGACAGGGGTGTCCTATGGCTACACCTTC.